This record covers a single TCR beta chain. This clone's antigen is unknown. Per-base quality was not reported, and no clone a single base away is much larger than it. The record originates from a study of cytomegalovirus exposure and HLA in healthy donors (dated by TCRdb to about 2017). A note on the overall study: According to a later analysis, the approximately 130 validation repertoires were produced on the same platform as the 600 to 850 repertoires of the first cohort. The study was designed to test whether signatures of past pathogen exposure could be identified by cataloging public T cell receptors. Along with the approximately 700-subject first cohort, a separate validation cohort of over 90 different subjects was used. To predict cytomegalovirus infection status, the study brought together high-throughput TCR immunosequencing, statistical association of individual TCRs with disease status, and machine learning.

The donors belonged to the validation cohort of approximately 130 subjects, which was separate from the roughly 700-subject first cohort. The germline V gene specifies SNHLY as CDR1 and FYNNEI as CDR2. Trimming removed 6 bases from V and 6 bases from J, leaving 11 bases between the germline ends. The CDR3, from cysteine to phenylalanine, totals 12 residues. Just the 36-base CDR3 DNA is kept, in frame starting at base 1. General conclusions and limits of the study: A few of the identified cytomegalovirus-associated TCR beta chains were confirmed in vitro to be specific for cytomegalovirus antigens. The classifier was reported to diagnose cytomegalovirus status with high specificity and sensitivity in both the original and validation cohorts. All 120 or so repertoires were used to score co-occurrence in the validation cohort in a later analysis, because that analysis had no HLA typing for the cohort. Most TCR sequences were observed very rarely across donors, whereas some public TCRs were present in many individuals. The study listed approximately 150 TCR beta chains as associated with cytomegalovirus. The authors suggested that the approach could potentially be extended to other disease states and immunological phenotypes. Subsequent analysis determined that TCRs grouped into clusters in the first cohort also showed a tendency toward co-occurrence across the 120 validation repertoires, and 85% to 95% of cluster scores exceeded 0.

Library method: the immunoSEQ multiplex PCR assay. Turning to the authors' computational methods: A statistical classification framework was built for diagnosing cytomegalovirus status from the catalog of TCR beta chain sequences. TCRdb stores this immuneACCESS table with in-frame sequences only. Part of the clones is absent; in the studies checked, under half of the shortfall reflects unresolved V genes, and no reason is known for the rest. V and J calls and clone size come straight from that table; D and trimming were deduced from the DNA. The sample has roughly 50,000 clones on record, roughly 90% of them singletons. Approximately 0.99% of the sample is taken by the ten largest.

Sample: PBMCs. The receptor chain draws on TRBV2 and TRBJ1-1, with TRBD1 perhaps the D gene, on 5 matching bases. This sequence originates from a man between 18 and 35 years old in good health and CMV-seronegative. The nucleotide sequence is TGTGCCAGCAGGGGGGAGGGGCCTGAAGCTTTCTTT. This gives the protein CASRGEGPEAFF. Outside the CDR3, residues come from the reference TRBV2 and TRBJ1-1 proteins, so the full variable domain is: EPEVTQTPSHQVTQMGQEVILRCVPISNHLYFYWYRQILGQKVEFLVSFYNNEISEKSEIFDDQFSVERPDGSNFTLKIRSTKLEDSAMYFCASRGEGPEAFFGQGTRLTVV.